This T cell receptor (beta chain) was recovered during a study of T-cell memory formation after mild COVID-19. Study information: TCR clusters were largely donor specific. Study-level findings and limits: Later expanders leaned CD4+, whereas day 15 to 85 contracting clones were balanced CD4/CD8.

Comment on this clonotype: Its target is unknown.

Constant-segment primers served in 5'RACE that generated TCR alpha and TCR beta cDNA libraries bearing sample barcodes and UMIs. Each CDR3 protein is one row after TCRdb ran MiXCR on the 5' RACE reads. The data hold around 300,000 distinct CDR3 sequences, with approximately 14% observed a single time. Germline-derived CDR1 and CDR2 are MNHEY and SVGAGI. CDR3 length equals 13 residues. The V gene lost 2 bases and the J gene lost 0 bases, with 4 bases spanning the gap. The sample comprised PBMCs or a T cell subset sorted from them (not recorded which). The chain employs TRBV6-5 and TRBJ1-1; the D is unclear. The TCR comes from a man between 18 and 35 years old who had mild COVID-19 (a few samples of this study predate the infection). Cell type and time point are not known. The CDR3 region is CASSYRLNTEAFF. The CDR3 DNA sequence: TGTGCCAGCAGTTACAGATTGAACACTGAAGCTTTCTTT.